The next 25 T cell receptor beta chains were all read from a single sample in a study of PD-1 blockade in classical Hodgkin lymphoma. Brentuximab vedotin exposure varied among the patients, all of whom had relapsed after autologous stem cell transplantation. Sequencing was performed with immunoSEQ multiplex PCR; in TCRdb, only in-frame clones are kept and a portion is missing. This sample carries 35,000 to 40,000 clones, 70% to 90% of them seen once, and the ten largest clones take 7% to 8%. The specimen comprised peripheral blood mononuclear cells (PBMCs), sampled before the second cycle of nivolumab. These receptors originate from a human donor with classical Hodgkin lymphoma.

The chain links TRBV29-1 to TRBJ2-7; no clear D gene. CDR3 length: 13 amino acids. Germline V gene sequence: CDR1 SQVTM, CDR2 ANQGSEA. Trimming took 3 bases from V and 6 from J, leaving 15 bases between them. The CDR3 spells CSVEMGFPIEQYF. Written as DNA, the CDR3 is TGCAGCGTTGAGATGGGGTTCCCGATCGAGCAGTACTTC.

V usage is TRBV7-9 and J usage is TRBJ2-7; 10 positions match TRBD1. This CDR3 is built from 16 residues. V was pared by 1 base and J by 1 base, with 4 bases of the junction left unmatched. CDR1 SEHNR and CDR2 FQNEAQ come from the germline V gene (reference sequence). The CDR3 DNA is TGTGCCAGCAGCTTAGGCCGGGACAGGGGATCCTACGAGCAGTACTTC. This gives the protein CASSLGRDRGSYEQYF.

The CDR3 here is CASSQGTGMGNQPQHF. The DNA of the CDR3 is TGTGCCAGCAGCCAGGGGACAGGGATGGGCAATCAGCCCCAGCATTTT. V is TRBV4-2 and J is TRBJ1-5; 9 bases map to TRBD1. This CDR3 comprises 16 residues. The germline gives CDR1 LGHNA, CDR2 YNFKEQ. J was trimmed by 2 bases and V by 3 bases; bases with no gene match: 5.

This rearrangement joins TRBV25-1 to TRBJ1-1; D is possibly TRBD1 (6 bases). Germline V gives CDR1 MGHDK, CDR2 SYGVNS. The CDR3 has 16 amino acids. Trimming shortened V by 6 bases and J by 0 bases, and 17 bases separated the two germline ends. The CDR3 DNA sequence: TGTGCCAGCAGGCAGGGGTCCACCCGAATGAACACTGAAGCTTTCTTT. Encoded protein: CASRQGSTRMNTEAFF.

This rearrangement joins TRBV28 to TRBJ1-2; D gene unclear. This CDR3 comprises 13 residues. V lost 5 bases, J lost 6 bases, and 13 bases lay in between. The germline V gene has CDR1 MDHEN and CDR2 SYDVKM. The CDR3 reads CASSRRRGDGYTF. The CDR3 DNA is TGTGCCAGCAGTCGGCGGCGGGGTGATGGCTACACCTTC.

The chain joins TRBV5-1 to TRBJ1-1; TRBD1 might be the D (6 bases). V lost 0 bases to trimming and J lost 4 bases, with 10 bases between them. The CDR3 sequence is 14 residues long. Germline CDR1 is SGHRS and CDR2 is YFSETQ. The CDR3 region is CASSLGGGLTEAFF. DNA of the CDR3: TGCGCCAGCAGCTTGGGCGGGGGCCTCACTGAAGCTTTCTTT.

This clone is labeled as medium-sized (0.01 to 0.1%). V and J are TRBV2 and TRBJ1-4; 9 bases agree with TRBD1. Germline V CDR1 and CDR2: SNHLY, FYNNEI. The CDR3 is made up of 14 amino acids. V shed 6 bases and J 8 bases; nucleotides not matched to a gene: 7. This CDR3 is CASRQDRGEEKLFF. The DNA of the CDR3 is TGTGCCAGCAGACAGGACAGGGGAGAGGAAAAACTGTTTTTT. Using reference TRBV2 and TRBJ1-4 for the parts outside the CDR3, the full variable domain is EPEVTQTPSHQVTQMGQEVILRCVPISNHLYFYWYRQILGQKVEFLVSFYNNEISEKSEIFDDQFSVERPDGSNFTLKIRSTKLEDSAMYFCASRQDRGEEKLFFGSGTQLSVL.

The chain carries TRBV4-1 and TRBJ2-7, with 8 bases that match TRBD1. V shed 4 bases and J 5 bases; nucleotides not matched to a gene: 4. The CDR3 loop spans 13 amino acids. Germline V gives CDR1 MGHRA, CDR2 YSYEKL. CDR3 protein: CASSPDRANEQYF. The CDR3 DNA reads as TGCGCCAGCAGCCCGGACAGGGCGAACGAGCAGTACTTC.

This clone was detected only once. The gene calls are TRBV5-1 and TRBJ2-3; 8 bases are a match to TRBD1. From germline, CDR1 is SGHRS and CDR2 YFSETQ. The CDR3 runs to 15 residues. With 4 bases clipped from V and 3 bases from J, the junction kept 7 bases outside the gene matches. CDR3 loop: CASSVMDRVTDTQYF. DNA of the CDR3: TGCGCCAGCAGCGTGATGGACAGGGTTACAGATACGCAGTATTTT. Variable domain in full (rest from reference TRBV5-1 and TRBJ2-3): KAGVTQTPRYLIKTRGQQVTLSCSPISGHRSVSWYQQTPGQGLQFLFEYFSETQRNKGNFPGRFSGRQFSNSRSEMNVSTLELGDSALYLCASSVMDRVTDTQYFGPGTRLTVL.

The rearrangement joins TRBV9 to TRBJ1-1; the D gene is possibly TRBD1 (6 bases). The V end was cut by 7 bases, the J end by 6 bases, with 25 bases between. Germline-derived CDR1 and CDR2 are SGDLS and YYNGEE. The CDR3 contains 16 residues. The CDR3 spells CASSTTRGGRWAEAFF. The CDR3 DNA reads TGTGCCAGCTCAACTACGAGGGGGGGCAGATGGGCTGAAGCTTTCTTT. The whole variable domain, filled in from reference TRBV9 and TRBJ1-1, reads DSGVTQTPKHLITATGQRVTLRCSPRSGDLSVYWYQQSLDQGLQFLIQYYNGEERAKGNILERFSAQQFPDLHSELNLSSLELGDSALYFCASSTTRGGRWAEAFFGQGTRLTVV.

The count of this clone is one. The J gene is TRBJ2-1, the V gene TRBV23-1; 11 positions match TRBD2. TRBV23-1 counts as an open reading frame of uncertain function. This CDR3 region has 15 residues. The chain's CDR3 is CTIEPTSGRGDEQFF. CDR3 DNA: TGCACGATCGAACCAACTAGCGGGAGAGGGGATGAGCAGTTCTTC.

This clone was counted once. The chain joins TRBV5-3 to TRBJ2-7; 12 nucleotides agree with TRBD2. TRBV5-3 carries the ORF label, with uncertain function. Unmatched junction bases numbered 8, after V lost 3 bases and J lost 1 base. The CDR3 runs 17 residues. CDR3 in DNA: TGTGCCAGAAGCTCGCGACTAGCGGGAGAAGATTCCTACGAGCAGTACTTC. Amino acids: CARSSRLAGEDSYEQYF.

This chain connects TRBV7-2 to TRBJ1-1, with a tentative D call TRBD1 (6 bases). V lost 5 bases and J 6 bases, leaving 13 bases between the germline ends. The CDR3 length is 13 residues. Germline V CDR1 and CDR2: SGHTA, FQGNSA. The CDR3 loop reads CASSLYRAAEAFF. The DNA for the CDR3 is TGTGCCAGCAGCCTTTACAGGGCCGCTGAAGCTTTCTTT.

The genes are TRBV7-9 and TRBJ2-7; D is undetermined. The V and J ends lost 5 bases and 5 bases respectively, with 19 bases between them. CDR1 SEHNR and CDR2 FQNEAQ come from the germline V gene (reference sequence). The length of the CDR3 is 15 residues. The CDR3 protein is CASSRYKLESHEQYF. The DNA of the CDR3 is TGTGCCAGCAGCCGTTATAAGCTCGAGAGTCACGAGCAGTACTTC.

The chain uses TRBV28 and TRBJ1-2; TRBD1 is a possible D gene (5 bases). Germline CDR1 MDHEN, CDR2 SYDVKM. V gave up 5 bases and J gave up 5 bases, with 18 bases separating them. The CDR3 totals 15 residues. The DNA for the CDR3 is TGTGCCAGCAGTGACGACAGCCTGCCTTTTTATGGCTACACCTTC. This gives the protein CASSDDSLPFYGYTF.

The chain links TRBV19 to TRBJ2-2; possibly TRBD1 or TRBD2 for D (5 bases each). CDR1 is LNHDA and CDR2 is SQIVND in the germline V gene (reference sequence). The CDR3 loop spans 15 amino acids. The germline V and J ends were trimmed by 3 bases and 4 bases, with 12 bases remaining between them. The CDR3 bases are TGTGCCAGTAGTATCTATGGGACGGGCACCGGGGAGCTGTTTTTT. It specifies CASSIYGTGTGELFF.

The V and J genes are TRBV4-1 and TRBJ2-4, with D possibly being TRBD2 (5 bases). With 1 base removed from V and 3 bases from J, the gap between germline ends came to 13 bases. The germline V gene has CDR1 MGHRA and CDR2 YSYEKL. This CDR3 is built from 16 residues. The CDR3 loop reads CASSQGWGEGKNIQYF. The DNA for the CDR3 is TGCGCCAGCAGCCAAGGGTGGGGTGAGGGCAAAAACATTCAGTACTTC.

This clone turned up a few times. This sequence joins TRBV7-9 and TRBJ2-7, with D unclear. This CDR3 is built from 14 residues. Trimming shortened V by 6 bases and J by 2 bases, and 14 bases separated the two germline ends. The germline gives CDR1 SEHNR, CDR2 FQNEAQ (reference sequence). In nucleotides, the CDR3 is TGTGCCAGCAGTGATATCCTGAGCCCCTACGAGCAGTACTTC. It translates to CASSDILSPYEQYF.

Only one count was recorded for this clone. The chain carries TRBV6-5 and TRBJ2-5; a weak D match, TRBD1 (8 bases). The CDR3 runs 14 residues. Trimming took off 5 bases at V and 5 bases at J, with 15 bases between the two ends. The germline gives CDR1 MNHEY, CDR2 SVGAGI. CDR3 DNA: TGTGCCAGCAGTACTACAGGGGGGGAGGAGACCCAGTACTTC. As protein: CASSTTGGEETQYF.

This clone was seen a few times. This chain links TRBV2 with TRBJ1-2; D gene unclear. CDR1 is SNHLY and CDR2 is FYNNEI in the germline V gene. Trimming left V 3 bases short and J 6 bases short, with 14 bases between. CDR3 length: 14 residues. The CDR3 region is CASSEFGRQDGYTF. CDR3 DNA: TGTGCCAGCAGTGAGTTTGGGCGGCAGGATGGCTACACCTTC.

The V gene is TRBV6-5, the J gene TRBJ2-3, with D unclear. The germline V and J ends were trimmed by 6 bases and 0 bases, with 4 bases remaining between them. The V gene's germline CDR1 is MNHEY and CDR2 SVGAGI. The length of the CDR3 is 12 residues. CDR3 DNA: TGTGCCAGCAGGGGTAGCACAGATACGCAGTATTTT. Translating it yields CASRGSTDTQYF.

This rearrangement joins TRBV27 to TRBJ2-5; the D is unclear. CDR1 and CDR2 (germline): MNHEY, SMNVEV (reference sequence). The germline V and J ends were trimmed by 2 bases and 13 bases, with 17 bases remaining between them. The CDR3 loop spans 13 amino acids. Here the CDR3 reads CASSLEYRSVSYF. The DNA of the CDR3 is TGTGCCAGCAGTTTAGAGTATAGGTCTGTCTCGTACTTC.

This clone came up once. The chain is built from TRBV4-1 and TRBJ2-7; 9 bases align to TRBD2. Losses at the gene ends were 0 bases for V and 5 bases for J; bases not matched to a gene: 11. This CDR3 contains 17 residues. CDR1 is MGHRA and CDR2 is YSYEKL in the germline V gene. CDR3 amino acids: CASSQEPEGQREDEQYF. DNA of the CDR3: TGCGCCAGCAGCCAAGAACCCGAAGGACAGCGGGAGGACGAGCAGTACTTC.

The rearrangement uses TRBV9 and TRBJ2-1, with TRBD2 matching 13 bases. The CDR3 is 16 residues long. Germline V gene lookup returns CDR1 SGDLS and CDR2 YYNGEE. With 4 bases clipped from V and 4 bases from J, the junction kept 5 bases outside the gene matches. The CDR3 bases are TGTGCCAGCAGCTCCGGGACTAGCGGGGCTTACAATGAGCAGTTCTTC. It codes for CASSSGTSGAYNEQFF.

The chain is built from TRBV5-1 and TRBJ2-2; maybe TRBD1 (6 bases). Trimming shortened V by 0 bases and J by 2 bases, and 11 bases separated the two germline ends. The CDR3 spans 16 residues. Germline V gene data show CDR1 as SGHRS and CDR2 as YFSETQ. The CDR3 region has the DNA TGCGCCAGCAGCTTGGTGGGGGCCTTAAACACCGGGGAGCTGTTTTTT. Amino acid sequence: CASSLVGALNTGELFF.